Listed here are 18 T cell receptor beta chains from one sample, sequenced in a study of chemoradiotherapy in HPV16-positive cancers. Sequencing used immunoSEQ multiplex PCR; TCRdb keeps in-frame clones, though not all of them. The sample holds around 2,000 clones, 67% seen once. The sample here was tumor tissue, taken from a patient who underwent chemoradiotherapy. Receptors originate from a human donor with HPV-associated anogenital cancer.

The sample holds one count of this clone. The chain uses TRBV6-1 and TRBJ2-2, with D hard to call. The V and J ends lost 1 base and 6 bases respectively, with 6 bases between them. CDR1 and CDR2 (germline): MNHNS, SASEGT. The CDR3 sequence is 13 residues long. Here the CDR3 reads CASSEGVSGELFF. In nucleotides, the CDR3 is TGTGCCAGCAGTGAAGGGGTCTCCGGGGAGCTGTTTTTT.

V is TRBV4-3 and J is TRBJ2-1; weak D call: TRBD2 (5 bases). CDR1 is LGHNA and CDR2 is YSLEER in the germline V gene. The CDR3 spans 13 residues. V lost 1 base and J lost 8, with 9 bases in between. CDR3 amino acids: CASSQVAFDEQFF. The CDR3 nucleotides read TGCGCCAGCAGCCAAGTAGCGTTCGATGAGCAGTTCTTC.

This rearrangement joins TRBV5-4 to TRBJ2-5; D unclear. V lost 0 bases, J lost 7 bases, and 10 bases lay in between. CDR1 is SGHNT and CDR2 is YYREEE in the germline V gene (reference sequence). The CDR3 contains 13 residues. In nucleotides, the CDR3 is TGTGCCAGCAGCTTGGGACTGTCGGGGACCCAGTACTTC. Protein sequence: CASSLGLSGTQYF.

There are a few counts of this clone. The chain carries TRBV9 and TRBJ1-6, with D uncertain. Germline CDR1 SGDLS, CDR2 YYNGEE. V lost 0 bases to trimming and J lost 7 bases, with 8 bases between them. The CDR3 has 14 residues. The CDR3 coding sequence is TGTGCCAGCAGCGTAGTCCAGGCAAATTCACCCCTCCACTTT. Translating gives CASSVVQANSPLHF.

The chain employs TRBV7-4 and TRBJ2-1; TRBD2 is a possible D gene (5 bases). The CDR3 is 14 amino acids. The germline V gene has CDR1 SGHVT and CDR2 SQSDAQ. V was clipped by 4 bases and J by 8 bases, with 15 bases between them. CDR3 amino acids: CASSSLLGGDEQFF. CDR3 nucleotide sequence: TGTGCCAGCAGCTCTTTACTAGGTGGGGATGAGCAGTTCTTC.

The CDR3 DNA sequence: TGTGCCATCAGTGACAGGGGGCTCACTGAAGCTTTCTTT. This codes for CAISDRGLTEAFF. The chain recombines TRBV10-3 with TRBJ1-1, with 8 bases that match TRBD1. V lost 3 bases, J lost 4 bases, and 1 base stayed unmatched. This CDR3 is built from 13 residues. The germline CDR1 and CDR2 sequences are ENHRY and SYGVKD.

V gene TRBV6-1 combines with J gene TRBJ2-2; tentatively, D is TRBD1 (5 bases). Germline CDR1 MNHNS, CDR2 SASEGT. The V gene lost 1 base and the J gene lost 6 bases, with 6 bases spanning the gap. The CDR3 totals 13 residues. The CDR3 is CASSEGGSGELFF. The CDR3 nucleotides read TGTGCCAGCAGTGAAGGGGGCTCCGGGGAGCTGTTTTTT.

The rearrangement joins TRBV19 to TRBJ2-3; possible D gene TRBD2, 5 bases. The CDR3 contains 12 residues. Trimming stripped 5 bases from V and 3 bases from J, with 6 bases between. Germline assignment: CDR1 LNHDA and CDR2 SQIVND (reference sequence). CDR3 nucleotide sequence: TGTGCCAGTAGTCGGGAAACAGATACGCAGTATTTT. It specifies CASSRETDTQYF. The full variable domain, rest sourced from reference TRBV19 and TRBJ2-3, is DGGITQSPKYLFRKEGQNVTLSCEQNLNHDAMYWYRQDPGQGLRLIYYSQIVNDFQKGDIAEGYSVSREKKESFPLTVTSAQKNPTAFYLCASSRETDTQYFGPGTRLTVL.

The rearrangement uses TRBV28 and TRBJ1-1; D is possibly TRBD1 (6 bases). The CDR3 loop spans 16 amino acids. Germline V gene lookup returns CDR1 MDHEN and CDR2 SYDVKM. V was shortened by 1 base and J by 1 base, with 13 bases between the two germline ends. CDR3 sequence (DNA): TGTGCCAGCAGTTTATTAAGAGGCAGGGGGAACACTGAAGCTTTCTTT. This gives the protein CASSLLRGRGNTEAFF. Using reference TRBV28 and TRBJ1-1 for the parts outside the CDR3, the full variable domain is DVKVTQSSRYLVKRTGEKVFLECVQDMDHENMFWYRQDPGLGLRLIYFSYDVKMKEKGDIPEGYSVSREKKERFSLILESASTNQTSMYLCASSLLRGRGNTEAFFGQGTRLTVV.

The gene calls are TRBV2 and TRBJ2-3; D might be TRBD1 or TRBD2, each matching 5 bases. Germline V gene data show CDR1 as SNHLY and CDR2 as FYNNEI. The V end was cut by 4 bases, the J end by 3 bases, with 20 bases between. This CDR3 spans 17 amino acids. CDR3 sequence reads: CASSGYRDHEVTDTQYF. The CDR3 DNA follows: TGTGCCAGCAGTGGGTACCGGGACCACGAAGTAACAGATACGCAGTATTTT. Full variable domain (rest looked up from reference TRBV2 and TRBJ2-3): EPEVTQTPSHQVTQMGQEVILRCVPISNHLYFYWYRQILGQKVEFLVSFYNNEISEKSEIFDDQFSVERPDGSNFTLKIRSTKLEDSAMYFCASSGYRDHEVTDTQYFGPGTRLTVL.

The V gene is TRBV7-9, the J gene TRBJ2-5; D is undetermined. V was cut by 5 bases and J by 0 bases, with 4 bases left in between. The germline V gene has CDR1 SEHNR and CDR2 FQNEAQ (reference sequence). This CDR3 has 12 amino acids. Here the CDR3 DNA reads TGTGCCAGCAGCACCAACCAAGAGACCCAGTACTTC. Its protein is CASSTNQETQYF.

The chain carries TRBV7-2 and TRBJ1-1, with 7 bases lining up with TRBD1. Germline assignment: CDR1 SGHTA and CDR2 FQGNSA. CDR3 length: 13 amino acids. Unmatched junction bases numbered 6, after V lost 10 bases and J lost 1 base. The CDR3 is CATTGQKNTEAFF. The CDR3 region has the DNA TGTGCCACCACGGGACAGAAGAACACTGAAGCTTTCTTT.

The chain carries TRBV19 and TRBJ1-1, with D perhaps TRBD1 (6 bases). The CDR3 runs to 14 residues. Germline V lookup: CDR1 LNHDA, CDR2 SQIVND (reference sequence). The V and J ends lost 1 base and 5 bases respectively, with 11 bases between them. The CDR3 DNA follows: TGTGCCAGTAGTATAGGCGGGGGGGCGACTGAAGCTTTCTTT. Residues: CASSIGGGATEAFF.

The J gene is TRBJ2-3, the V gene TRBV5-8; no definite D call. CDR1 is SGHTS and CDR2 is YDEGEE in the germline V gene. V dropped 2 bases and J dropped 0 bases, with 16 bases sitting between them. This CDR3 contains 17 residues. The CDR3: CASSLGLPRGSTDTQYF. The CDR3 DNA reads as TGTGCCAGCAGCTTAGGGTTACCGCGTGGGAGCACAGATACGCAGTATTTT.

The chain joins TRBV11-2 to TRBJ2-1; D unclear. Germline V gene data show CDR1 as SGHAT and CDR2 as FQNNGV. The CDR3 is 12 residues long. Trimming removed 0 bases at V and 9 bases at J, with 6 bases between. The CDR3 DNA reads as TGTGCCAGCAGCTTAGAATGGGCTGAGCAGTTCTTC. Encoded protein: CASSLEWAEQFF.

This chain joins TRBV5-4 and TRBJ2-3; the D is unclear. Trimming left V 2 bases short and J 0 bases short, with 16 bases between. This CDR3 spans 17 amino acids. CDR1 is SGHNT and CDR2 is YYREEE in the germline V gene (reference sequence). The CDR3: CASSLGLPRGSTDTQYF. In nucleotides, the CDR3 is TGTGCCAGCAGCTTAGGGTTACCGCGTGGGAGCACAGATACGCAGTATTTT.

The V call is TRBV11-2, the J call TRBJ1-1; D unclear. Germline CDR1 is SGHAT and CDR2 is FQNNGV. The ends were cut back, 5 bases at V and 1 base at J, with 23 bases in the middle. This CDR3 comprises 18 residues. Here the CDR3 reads CASSHQEWFGEGNTEAFF. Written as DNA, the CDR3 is TGTGCCAGCAGCCACCAGGAGTGGTTCGGCGAGGGGAACACTGAAGCTTTCTTT.

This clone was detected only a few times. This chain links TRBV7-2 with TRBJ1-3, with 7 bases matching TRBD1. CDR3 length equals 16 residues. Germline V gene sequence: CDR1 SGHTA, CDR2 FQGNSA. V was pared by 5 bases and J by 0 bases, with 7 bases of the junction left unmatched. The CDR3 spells CASSIGQASSGNTIYF. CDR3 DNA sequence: TGTGCCAGCAGCATCGGACAGGCGAGCTCTGGAAACACCATATATTTT.